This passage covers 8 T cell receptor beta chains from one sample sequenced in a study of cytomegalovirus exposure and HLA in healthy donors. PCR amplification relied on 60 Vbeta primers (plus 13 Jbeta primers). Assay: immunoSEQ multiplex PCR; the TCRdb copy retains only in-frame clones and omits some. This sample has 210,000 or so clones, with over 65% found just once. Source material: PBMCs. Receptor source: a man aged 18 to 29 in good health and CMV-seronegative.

The CDR3 nucleotides are TGTGCCAGCAGCTCCTCCGAGGGAGGTACCGGGGAGCTGTTTTTT. It specifies CASSSSEGGTGELFF. The V and J genes are TRBV7-3 and TRBJ2-2, with D possibly being TRBD2 (6 bases). Germline values: CDR1 SGHTA, CDR2 FQGTGA. V lost 4 bases and J 5 bases, leaving 14 bases between the germline ends. The CDR3 has 15 amino acids.

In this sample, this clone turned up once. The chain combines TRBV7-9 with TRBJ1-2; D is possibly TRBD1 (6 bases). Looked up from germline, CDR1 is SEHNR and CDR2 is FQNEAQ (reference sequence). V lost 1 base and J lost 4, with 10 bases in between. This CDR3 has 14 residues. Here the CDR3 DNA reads TGTGCCAGCAGCTTAGGACAGGCGACCTATGGCTACACCTTC. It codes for CASSLGQATYGYTF.

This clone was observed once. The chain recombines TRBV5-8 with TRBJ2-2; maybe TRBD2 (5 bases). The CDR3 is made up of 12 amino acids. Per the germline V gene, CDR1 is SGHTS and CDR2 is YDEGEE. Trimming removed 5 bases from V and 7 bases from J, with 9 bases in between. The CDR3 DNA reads TGTGCCAGCAGGAGGGTAGGCGGGGAGCTGTTTTTT. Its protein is CASRRVGGELFF. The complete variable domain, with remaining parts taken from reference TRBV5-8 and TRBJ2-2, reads EAGVTQSPTHLIKTRGQQATLRCSPISGHTSVYWYQQALGLGLQFLLWYDEGEERNRGNFPPRFSGRQFPNYSSELNVNALELEDSALYLCASRRVGGELFFGEGSRLTVL.

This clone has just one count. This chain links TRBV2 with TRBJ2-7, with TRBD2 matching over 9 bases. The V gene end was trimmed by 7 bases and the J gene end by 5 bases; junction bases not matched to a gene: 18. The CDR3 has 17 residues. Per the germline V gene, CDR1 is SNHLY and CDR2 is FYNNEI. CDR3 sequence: CASTGMAGGPWVNEQYF. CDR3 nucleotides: TGTGCCAGCACTGGGATGGCGGGAGGGCCTTGGGTGAACGAGCAGTACTTC.

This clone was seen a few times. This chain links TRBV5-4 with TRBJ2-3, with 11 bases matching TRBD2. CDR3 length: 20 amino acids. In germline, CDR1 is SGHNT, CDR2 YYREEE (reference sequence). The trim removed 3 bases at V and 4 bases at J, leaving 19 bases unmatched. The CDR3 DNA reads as TGTGCCAGCAGCTCGGTCGGAGCTAGCGGGAGGCTACAGGGGCCAGATACGCAGTATTTT. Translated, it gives CASSSVGASGRLQGPDTQYF.

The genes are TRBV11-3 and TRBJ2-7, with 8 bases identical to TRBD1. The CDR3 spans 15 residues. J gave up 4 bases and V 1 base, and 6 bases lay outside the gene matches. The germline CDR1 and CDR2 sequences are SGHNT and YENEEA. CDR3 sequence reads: CASSLGAGGAYEQYF. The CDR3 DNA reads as TGTGCCAGCAGCTTAGGGGCAGGGGGCGCTTACGAGCAGTACTTC. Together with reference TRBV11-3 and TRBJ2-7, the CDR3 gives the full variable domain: EAGVVQSPRYKIIEKKQPVAFWCNPISGHNTLYWYLQNLGQGPELLIRYENEEAVDDSQLPKDRFSAERLKGVDSTLKIQPAELGDSAVYLCASSLGAGGAYEQYFGPGTRLTVT.

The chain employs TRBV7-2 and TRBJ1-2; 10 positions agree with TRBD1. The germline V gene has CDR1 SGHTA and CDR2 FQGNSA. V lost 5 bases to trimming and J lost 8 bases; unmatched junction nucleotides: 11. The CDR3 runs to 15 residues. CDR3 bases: TGTGCCAGCAGCCCTCCCGGGACAGGGGTTGACGGCTACACCTTC. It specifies CASSPPGTGVDGYTF.

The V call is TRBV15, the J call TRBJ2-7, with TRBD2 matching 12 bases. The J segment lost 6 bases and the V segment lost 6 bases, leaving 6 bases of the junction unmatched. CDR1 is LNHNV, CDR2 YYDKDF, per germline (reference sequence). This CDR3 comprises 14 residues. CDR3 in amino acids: CATRRTSGITEQYF. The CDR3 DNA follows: TGTGCCACCAGGAGGACTAGCGGGATTACCGAGCAGTACTTC.